This TCR beta chain came from a study of T cells in Graves' hyperthyroidism and ophthalmopathy (dated by TCRdb to the late 2010s). For the study in its entirety: Peripheral blood samples were taken at initial diagnosis, before any treatment was given. To identify distinguishing TCR V-J signatures, a discovery cohort of 90 to 100 patients was used, comprising fewer than 45 with Graves' ophthalmopathy and about 59 with stable Graves' hyperthyroidism. Whether ophthalmopathy could be predicted prospectively was tested in an independent validation cohort made up of some 20 hyperthyroidism patients plus 17 patients who later progressed to ophthalmopathy. The roughly 100 discovery patients were divided at random into training and test sets in a 7:3 ratio. In more than 5 Graves' hyperthyroidism patients, the study also compared T-cell repertoires from thyroid tissue with T-cell repertoires from blood. Following sampling, methimazole starting at 30 mg daily was given to hyperthyroidism patients, and high-dose intravenous methylprednisolone was given to ophthalmopathy patients. The paper describes TCR Vbeta CDR3 sequencing of 130 to 150 peripheral blood samples, made up of 43 ophthalmopathy patients, roughly 75 hyperthyroidism patients and 17 progressor patients. Paper-wide results and their limitations: Sample size was not statistically predetermined, and blinding of investigators to group allocation was not performed. Ophthalmopathy was separated from stable hyperthyroidism by a 13 V-J signature model, with around 90% sensitivity and roughly 84% specificity obtained in cross-validation and 80%/75% obtained in testing. Most expanded thyroid clonotypes (frequency above 0.001) were also detected in blood, a finding suggesting that blood repertoires may reflect thyroid immune responses. During validation, the model predicted progression to ophthalmopathy a median of approximately 6.5 months ahead of onset, with almost 71% sensitivity and under 85% specificity.

In this sample, this clonotype turned up a few times. The target of this receptor is not known. The sample holds no much larger clone one base away, and base qualities are not on file. In the ophthalmopathy patients, disease was moderately to severely active, with a Clinical Activity Score of 3 or more, a NOSPECS grade of 4 or more, and a duration of less than 3 months. The study excluded patients with uncontrolled infections, other autoimmune diseases, pregnancy or lactation. Diagnoses relied on clinical symptoms, serum thyroxine and TRAb, thyroid ultrasound and orbital computed tomography. PBMCs were isolated from around 10 ml of fresh peripheral blood by Ficoll-Paque density gradient centrifugation. Total RNA was extracted with Trizol reagent, and quality was checked on an Agilent 2100 Bioanalyzer. Amplification of TCR beta CDR3 regions was carried out from RNA transcripts. For the first round of RT-PCR on the TCR CDR3, the HTBI primer set was used together with the Qiagen OneStep RT-PCR kit. A second multiplex PCR round built the libraries, followed by size selection and purification. The libraries were sequenced on an Illumina HiSeq2000 using paired-end 100 bp reads. As for the authors' bioinformatics: SOAPnuke was used to process the raw data, removing reads that contained adapters or uncalled bases, had a mean Phred below 15, or lacked an exact match to the constant primer or identifier. COPE v1.2.5 was used to merge the high-quality paired reads, and each unique nucleotide sequence was defined as a clonotype. MiTCR v1.1 was used to align clonotypes to the IMGT TRBV, TRBD and TRBJ reference segments. Analysis was restricted to V-J combinations with a frequency above 0.0001, which covered just over 98% of repertoires. A TCS score was defined as the ratio between F50 (clonal expansion) and ExV (chaos), using BLOSUM62-based TCRdist between CDR3 peptides within each V-J. Welch's t-statistics and random forest reduced around 510 V-J features to about 12, which were used in a naive Bayes classifier (R e1071). TCRdb passed the public sequencing reads through fastp at Q25 and MiXCR, retaining productive beta sequences. Each CDR3 protein gets just one entry, which takes the most common genes and DNA from the rows behind it. The V and J calls follow TCRdb's processing rather than the paper's. In this sample the table shows 500,000 or so distinct CDR3 sequences, 17% of which occur a single time. Of the sample, around 17% is held by the ten largest clones.

This clonotype was sampled from a woman aged 18-35 years with Graves' ophthalmopathy. The material sequenced was blood.

DNA sequence: TGTGCCAGCAGTGAAGACAGGGTTGGGACTAGCGGGAGGCCGGGCCTAAACATTCAGTACTTC. Its amino acids are CASSEDRVGTSGRPGLNIQYF. Recombination connected TRBV25-1 to TRBJ2-4, with 15 bases aligning to TRBD2. V and J are trimmed by 2 bases and 6 bases, and the gene matches miss 17 bases of the junction. Per the germline V gene, MGHDK is the CDR1 and SYGVNS is the CDR2. Including the terminal cysteine and phenylalanine, the CDR3 comprises 21 residues. The entry retains the CDR3 DNA only, 63 bases that are in frame from base 1.